Following are 16 T cell receptor beta chains from one sample sequenced in a study of preoperative IRX-2 immunotherapy in early breast cancer. Treatment given: preoperative locoregional IRX-2 cytokine immunotherapy. Some clones are missing from TCRdb's copy, which holds only in-frame ones; the method was immunoSEQ multiplex PCR. The repertoire holds tens of thousands of clones, with approximately 72% as singletons. Specimen: lymph node tissue, collected after IRX-2 immunotherapy. The source is a human donor with breast cancer.

The chain links TRBV10-1 to TRBJ1-2; 7 nucleotides line up with TRBD1. The CDR3 is 13 amino acids. V shed 0 bases, J shed 8 bases, and the junction held 3 bases outside the gene matches. CDR1 WNHNN and CDR2 SYGVQD come from the germline V gene (reference sequence). CDR3 sequence (DNA): TGCGCCAGCAGTGAGTCGTACAGGGGAGGCTACACCTTC. Translating it yields CASSESYRGGYTF.

A single count supports this clone. V gene TRBV19 combines with J gene TRBJ2-1, with a weak D call TRBD2 (5 bases). V lost 3 bases, J lost 0 bases, and 12 bases lay in between. The germline CDR1 and CDR2 sequences are LNHDA and SQIVND (reference sequence). This CDR3 region has 16 residues. Here the CDR3 reads CASSIFSASSYNEQFF. The CDR3, as DNA: TGTGCCAGTAGTATCTTTAGCGCAAGCTCCTACAATGAGCAGTTCTTC.

The rearrangement links TRBV7-1 to TRBJ1-4; D gene unclear. TRBV7-1 is identified as an open reading frame with a role that is uncertain. This CDR3 has 14 amino acids. The germline V and J ends were trimmed by 6 bases and 8 bases, with 16 bases remaining between them. In nucleotides, the CDR3 is TGTGCCAGCAGGGCTGTGTTCGGTCAGGAAAAACTGTTTTTT. This codes for CASRAVFGQEKLFF.

The V and J genes are TRBV6-8 and TRBJ2-5; D remains unclear. This CDR3 is built from 12 residues. CDR1 is MNHGY, CDR2 SAAAGT, per germline. V dropped 7 bases and J dropped 1 base, with 7 bases sitting between them. The CDR3, as DNA: TGTGCCAGCATCCGCACCCAAGAGACCCAGTACTTC. It codes for CASIRTQETQYF.

V gene TRBV1 combines with J gene TRBJ2-1; TRBD1, as called in the table, went unchecked against the DNA. TRBV1 is shown as a pseudogene. The CDR3 spans 15 residues. The CDR3 DNA reads TGCGCCAGCAGCCGAGGGACAGGGACCTACAATGAGCAGTTCTTC. This codes for CASSRGTGTYNEQFF.

CDR3 region: CSVAGVSGNTIYF. Written as DNA, the CDR3 is TGCAGCGTGGCCGGGGTCTCTGGAAACACCATATATTTT. The chain is built from TRBV29-1 and TRBJ1-3; unclear D gene. CDR1 and CDR2 from the germline V gene are SQVTM and ANQGSEA. V was trimmed by 6 bases and J by 0 bases, leaving 9 bases between them. The CDR3 extends over 13 amino acids.

In its sample, this clone was seen once. The gene calls are TRBV28 and TRBJ1-2; D is undetermined. Between the trimmed V and J ends, which lost 4 bases and 2 bases, there was a span of 8 bases. The CDR3 covers 13 residues. Germline V lookup: CDR1 MDHEN, CDR2 SYDVKM. The DNA for the CDR3 is TGTGCCAGCAGTTATGGCGGAAACTATGGCTACACCTTC. This encodes CASSYGGNYGYTF.

This clone has more than one count but fewer than ten. The chain uses TRBV30 and TRBJ2-5; 9 bases are a match to TRBD1. Germline V gene data show CDR1 as GTSNPN and CDR2 as SVGIG (reference sequence). The trim removed 7 bases at V and 5 bases at J, leaving 5 bases unmatched. The CDR3 contains 12 residues. The CDR3 reads CASDRGTETQYF. In nucleotides, the CDR3 is TGTGCCTCGGACAGGGGTACGGAGACCCAGTACTTC.

The rearrangement links TRBV5-1 to TRBJ2-7; TRBD2 matches 7 bases. Trimming cost V 0 bases and J 6 bases; bases outside gene matches: 6. In germline, CDR1 is SGHRS, CDR2 YFSETQ. There are 14 residues in the CDR3. The CDR3 spells CASSLERGLREQYF. Written as DNA, the CDR3 is TGCGCCAGCAGCTTGGAGCGGGGACTACGCGAGCAGTACTTC.

The V call is TRBV6-8, the J call TRBJ2-7; 10 bases are a match to TRBD2. Per germline, CDR1 MNHGY and CDR2 SAAAGT. The CDR3 spans 16 residues. V lost 0 bases, J lost 7 bases, and 9 bases stayed unmatched. The CDR3 loop reads CASSYSTGLAGAEQYF. CDR3 DNA sequence: TGTGCCAGCAGTTACTCGACGGGGCTAGCGGGAGCGGAGCAGTACTTC.

The gene calls are TRBV11-3 and TRBJ2-5; D unclear. V dropped 2 bases and J dropped 6 bases, with 16 bases sitting between them. CDR3 size: 15 residues. CDR1 is SGHNT, CDR2 YENEEA, per germline. This CDR3 is CASSLLSWSHKTQYF. The CDR3 bases are TGTGCCAGCAGCTTATTGTCCTGGTCCCACAAGACCCAGTACTTC.

By share, this clone counts as medium-sized. The V and J genes are TRBV30 and TRBJ1-2; tentatively, D is TRBD1 (6 bases). Germline CDR1 and CDR2: GTSNPN and SVGIG (reference sequence). Trimming left V 0 bases short and J 7 bases short, with 15 bases between. The CDR3 contains 14 residues. The CDR3 bases are TGTGCCTGGAGTGTACAGGGAGGAAGCGCTGGCTACACCTTC. Translated, it gives CAWSVQGGSAGYTF.

CDR3 in amino acids: CASSAYQGYGYGYTF. For the CDR3, the DNA is TGTGCCAGCAGCGCTTACCAGGGGTACGGCTATGGCTACACCTTC. This rearrangement joins TRBV11-3 to TRBJ1-2, with D possibly matching TRBD1 (6 bases). Germline assignment: CDR1 SGHNT and CDR2 YENEEA. Trimming pared 5 bases from V and 4 bases from J, leaving 17 bases between. The CDR3 totals 15 residues.

The V gene is TRBV6-8, the J gene TRBJ1-5; D is uncertain. There are 15 residues in the CDR3. CDR1 is MNHGY, CDR2 SAAAGT, per germline. The V gene lost 2 bases and the J gene lost 0 bases, with 8 bases spanning the gap. The CDR3 DNA follows: TGTGCCAGCAGTTACGATGGGTATAGCAATCAGCCCCAGCATTTT. Encoded protein: CASSYDGYSNQPQHF.

The chain couples TRBV11-3 to TRBJ2-5; 8 bases agree with TRBD2. This CDR3 is 15 amino acids long. Germline V gene data show CDR1 as SGHNT and CDR2 as YENEEA. Unmatched junction bases numbered 4, after V lost 1 base and J lost 3 bases. The CDR3 is CASSLGVGREETQYF. As DNA, the CDR3 is TGTGCCAGCAGCTTAGGGGTCGGGAGGGAAGAGACCCAGTACTTC.

The V gene is TRBV28, the J gene TRBJ2-2; perhaps TRBD2 as D (6 bases). CDR3 length: 15 residues. Trimming took 10 bases from V and 1 from J, leaving 16 bases between them. Per germline, CDR1 MDHEN and CDR2 SYDVKM. The CDR3 DNA follows: TGTGCCACCCCCGGGGAGGAGGGGAACACCGGGGAGCTGTTTTTT. Translating gives CATPGEEGNTGELFF.